One sample yielded the 13 T cell receptor beta chains listed below, sequenced in a study of tumor-infiltrating lymphocytes in localized non-small cell lung cancer. The table came from immunoSEQ multiplex PCR; TCRdb's copy has only in-frame clones and leaves some out. The repertoire holds around 17,000 clones, 70% to 80% seen once, with approximately 6.8% in the top ten. Sequencing was done on a sample of lung tumor tissue. These TCRs come from a human donor with non-small cell lung cancer.

V usage is TRBV6-6 and J usage is TRBJ1-4; 8 positions match TRBD1. This CDR3 contains 14 residues. V lost 8 bases to trimming and J lost 12 bases; unmatched junction nucleotides: 14. Germline V gene lookup returns CDR1 MNHNY and CDR2 SVGAGI (reference sequence). The CDR3 spells CASWKRDRITELFF. CDR3 coding DNA: TGTGCCAGCTGGAAAAGGGACAGGATAACGGAACTGTTTTTT.

The rearrangement links TRBV5-1 to TRBJ1-1, with 7 bases aligning to TRBD1. The CDR3 covers 15 residues. CDR1 and CDR2 from the germline V gene are SGHRS and YFSETQ. Trimming took 1 base from V and 2 from J; bases not matched to a gene: 5. The CDR3 sequence is CASSLSTGANTEAFF. The CDR3 nucleotides read TGCGCCAGCAGCTTGAGTACAGGGGCAAACACTGAAGCTTTCTTT. Full variable domain (missing parts from reference TRBV5-1 and TRBJ1-1): KAGVTQTPRYLIKTRGQQVTLSCSPISGHRSVSWYQQTPGQGLQFLFEYFSETQRNKGNFPGRFSGRQFSNSRSEMNVSTLELGDSALYLCASSLSTGANTEAFFGQGTRLTVV.

J is TRBJ2-3 and V is TRBV27; 8 positions agree with TRBD2. The CDR3 length is 15 residues. CDR1 is MNHEY, CDR2 SMNVEV, per germline (reference sequence). With V trimmed by 3 bases and J by 5 bases, 7 bases remained unmatched. The CDR3 DNA reads as TGTGCCAGCAGTTTTACGGGAGGGGTTGGAGATACGCAGTATTTT. Translation gives CASSFTGGVGDTQYF.

The chain uses TRBV19 and TRBJ1-2, with a possible D match to TRBD1 (6 bases). In germline, CDR1 is LNHDA, CDR2 SQIVND (reference sequence). V was clipped by 10 bases and J by 5 bases, with 14 bases between them. The CDR3 loop spans 12 amino acids. Here the CDR3 DNA reads TGTGCCACTCCGAGAACAGGGTATGGCTACACCTTC. Translating gives CATPRTGYGYTF.

This chain connects TRBV29-1 to TRBJ2-5; possible D gene TRBD1, 5 bases. Trimming took 7 bases from V and 9 from J, leaving 21 bases between them. The germline CDR1 and CDR2 sequences are SQVTM and ANQGSEA. This CDR3 region has 13 residues. CDR3 nucleotide sequence: TGCAGCGCCCGAGGACAAGTGGAGTCGGCCCAGTACTTC. Encoded protein: CSARGQVESAQYF.

CDR3 in DNA: TGTGCCAGCAGCCCGGTAGCGGGAGTAGGGAATGAGCAGTTCTTC. Protein product: CASSPVAGVGNEQFF. The V gene is TRBV9, the J gene TRBJ2-1; 9 nucleotides agree with TRBD2. The CDR3 totals 15 residues. Germline CDR1 and CDR2: SGDLS and YYNGEE. Trimming removed 4 bases from V and 7 bases from J; junction bases left unmatched: 9.

By share, this clone counts as medium-sized. The chain carries TRBV5-1 and TRBJ2-7; D is tentatively TRBD1 or TRBD2 (5 bases each). Trimming cost V 5 bases and J 2 bases, with 14 bases left between them. CDR1 is SGHRS and CDR2 is YFSETQ in the germline V gene. CDR3 length equals 14 residues. The CDR3 loop is CASRGDPAAYEQYF. For the CDR3, the DNA is TGCGCCAGCAGGGGGGACCCGGCGGCCTACGAGCAGTACTTC. Filled out from reference TRBV5-1 and TRBJ2-7, the complete variable domain reads KAGVTQTPRYLIKTRGQQVTLSCSPISGHRSVSWYQQTPGQGLQFLFEYFSETQRNKGNFPGRFSGRQFSNSRSEMNVSTLELGDSALYLCASRGDPAAYEQYFGPGTRLTVT.

This clone was observed a handful of times. The chain joins TRBV7-9 to TRBJ2-3; weak D call: TRBD1 (5 bases). This CDR3 has 14 residues. V lost 5 bases to trimming and J lost 2 bases, with 11 bases between them. The germline gives CDR1 SEHNR, CDR2 FQNEAQ (reference sequence). CDR3 nucleotide sequence: TGTGCCAGCAGCGTCCCCAGGGCCACAGATACGCAGTATTTT. Translation gives CASSVPRATDTQYF.

The chain has TRBV19 and TRBJ2-6, with a possible D match to TRBD2 (5 bases). From germline, CDR1 is LNHDA and CDR2 SQIVND (reference sequence). V lost 3 bases to trimming and J lost 3 bases, with 15 bases between them. This CDR3 spans 17 amino acids. CDR3 DNA sequence: TGTGCCAGTAGTATTCGGACTCGGGCTGATGGGGCCAACGTCCTGACTTTC. Translated, it gives CASSIRTRADGANVLTF.

CDR3 region: CATSRELGRRMGTEAFF. CDR3 in DNA: TGTGCCACCAGCAGAGAGCTAGGGCGCCGGATGGGCACTGAAGCTTTCTTT. The V gene is TRBV15, the J gene TRBJ1-1, with D hard to call. CDR3 length equals 17 residues. V shed 0 bases and J shed 4 bases, with 18 bases lying between them. Looked up from germline, CDR1 is LNHNV and CDR2 is YYDKDF (reference sequence).

The chain links TRBV30 to TRBJ1-2, with D possibly being TRBD1 (6 bases). CDR1 is GTSNPN, CDR2 SVGIG, per germline (reference sequence). V lost 1 base, J lost 6 bases, and 15 bases lay in between. The CDR3 spans 14 residues. The CDR3 is CAWSALRGANGYTF. The CDR3 bases are TGTGCCTGGAGTGCTCTCCGGGGGGCAAATGGCTACACCTTC.

The rearrangement uses TRBV7-9 and TRBJ1-2, with D perhaps TRBD1 (6 bases). V lost 5 bases and J lost 2, with 27 bases in between. The CDR3 length is 19 residues. Looked up from germline, CDR1 is SEHNR and CDR2 is FQNEAQ (reference sequence). CDR3 coding DNA: TGTGCCAGCAGCCCTAAATTCCCGGGCTCTGGACAGAGGAACTATGGCTACACCTTC. It translates to CASSPKFPGSGQRNYGYTF. Filled out from reference TRBV7-9 and TRBJ1-2, the complete variable domain reads DTGVSQNPRHKITKRGQNVTFRCDPISEHNRLYWYRQTLGQGPEFLTYFQNEAQLEKSRLLSDRFSAERPKGSFSTLEIQRTEQGDSAMYLCASSPKFPGSGQRNYGYTFGSGTRLTVV.

The rearrangement joins TRBV5-6 to TRBJ2-7; 9 bases are shared with TRBD1. The CDR3 is 14 amino acids. J gave up 3 bases and V 6 bases, and 7 bases lay outside the gene matches. Germline CDR1 and CDR2: SGHDT and YYEEEE. The CDR3 here is CASNSPGQGYEQYF. The CDR3 DNA sequence: TGTGCCAGCAACTCCCCGGGACAGGGCTACGAGCAGTACTTC.